This TCR beta chain originates from a study of CD8 T cells in Susac syndrome. Whole-study findings and limits: The study recognized that its TCR sequencing and HLA analysis covered a relatively small number of individuals.

With random hexamers, reverse transcription was performed on about 0.5 to 1 ug of RNA. Multiplex PCR with immunoSEQ amplified the TCR beta CDR3 across 54 Vbeta and 13 Jbeta. TCRdb used MiXCR to reprocess the immunoSEQ multiplex PCR reads, holding one entry per CDR3 protein. This table has roughly 150,000 distinct CDR3 sequences, about 95% appearing once. CDR1 and CDR2 (germline): SQVTM, ANQGSEA. Losses at the gene ends were 0 bases for V and 2 bases for J; bases not matched to a gene: 6. This CDR3 comprises 16 residues. Peripheral blood CD8+ and CD4+ T cells were profiled by TCR beta sequencing. In the multiple sclerosis control group, patients were treatment-naive and had stable or active relapsing-remitting disease. Of note for this clonotype: The antigen is not known.

Sequenced material: CD8+ T cells from PBMCs. The TCR was taken from a human donor with multiple sclerosis. The chain joins TRBV29-1 to TRBJ2-3; TRBD2 aligns across 9 bases. This chain's CDR3 is CSVEDIRTSDTDTQYF. For the CDR3, the DNA is TGCAGCGTTGAAGATATAAGGACTAGCGACACAGATACGCAGTATTTT.